The 27 T cell receptor beta chains below all came from one sample that was sequenced in a study of cytomegalovirus exposure and HLA in healthy donors (dated by TCRdb to between 2016 and 2019). The library came from the immunoSEQ multiplex PCR assay. In TCRdb, the immuneACCESS table is reduced to in-frame sequences with V and J assigned. These tables do not hold every clone; where another copy was compared, an unresolved V gene accounts for under half, and the others remain unexplained. In this sample the table shows tens of thousands of clones, about 82% of which occur a single time. The ten largest clonotypes hold 2.5% to 3% of the sample. Material: PBMCs. The receptors were gathered from a man younger than 40 in good health and CMV-seronegative.

This chain links TRBV5-4 with TRBJ1-2; a weak D match, TRBD1 (5 bases). Germline CDR1 reads SGHNT; CDR2 reads YYREEE (reference sequence). The length of the CDR3 is 13 residues. Deletions cut 0 bases from V and 6 bases from J, with 9 bases between. The CDR3 loop reads CASSLARADGYTF. DNA for the CDR3: TGTGCCAGCAGCTTGGCCAGGGCGGATGGCTACACCTTC.

V gene TRBV25-1 combines with J gene TRBJ1-5; no firm D call. Trimming stripped 2 bases from V and 9 bases from J, with 8 bases between. CDR1 and CDR2 (germline): MGHDK, SYGVNS. There are 12 residues in the CDR3. CDR3 DNA: TGTGCCAGCAGTGAACCCTTCGGGCCCCAGCATTTT. Amino acid sequence: CASSEPFGPQHF.

The gene calls are TRBV6-1 and TRBJ1-2, with 9 bases lining up with TRBD1. After removal of 3 bases from V and 5 bases from J, the junction contained 13 bases not matched to a gene. This CDR3 has 17 amino acids. Per the germline V gene, CDR1 is MNHNS and CDR2 is SASEGT. CDR3 sequence (DNA): TGTGCCAGCAGTGACTTCAGGGGACAGGGAACTTTATATGGCTACACCTTC. Amino acids: CASSDFRGQGTLYGYTF.

The rearrangement links TRBV19 to TRBJ2-1, with a tentative D call TRBD1 (6 bases). This CDR3 comprises 16 residues. V was pared by 3 bases and J by 0 bases, with 12 bases between. CDR1 LNHDA and CDR2 SQIVND come from the germline V gene (reference sequence). This CDR3 reads CASSISGQNSYNEQFF. The CDR3 DNA reads TGTGCCAGTAGTATCTCCGGACAGAACTCCTACAATGAGCAGTTCTTC. Drawing the rest from reference TRBV19 and TRBJ2-1, the complete variable domain is DGGITQSPKYLFRKEGQNVTLSCEQNLNHDAMYWYRQDPGQGLRLIYYSQIVNDFQKGDIAEGYSVSREKKESFPLTVTSAQKNPTAFYLCASSISGQNSYNEQFFGPGTRLTVL.

The chain joins TRBV5-1 to TRBJ1-5; D remains unclear. CDR1 and CDR2 from the germline V gene are SGHRS and YFSETQ. V dropped 0 bases and J dropped 2 bases, with 9 bases sitting between them. This CDR3 comprises 15 residues. CDR3 loop: CASSLGDLGNQPQHF. The CDR3 DNA is TGCGCCAGCAGCTTGGGAGATCTGGGCAATCAGCCCCAGCATTTT.

The chain uses TRBV7-9 and TRBJ2-7, with TRBD1 identical over 7 bases. V lost 5 bases to trimming and J lost 7 bases; unmatched junction nucleotides: 8. The CDR3 is 13 amino acids. Germline V CDR1 and CDR2: SEHNR, FQNEAQ (reference sequence). The CDR3 DNA is TGTGCCAGCAGCCGTCAACAGGGGACGGAGCAGTACGTC. It codes for CASSRQQGTEQYV.

V is TRBV20-1 and J is TRBJ1-1; a possible D gene is TRBD1 (5 bases). In germline, CDR1 is DFQATT, CDR2 SNEGSKA (reference sequence). The CDR3 has 11 amino acids. The germline V and J ends were trimmed by 4 bases and 5 bases, with 8 bases remaining between them. CDR3 sequence reads: CSANGQTEAFF. CDR3 DNA: TGCAGTGCTAACGGACAAACTGAAGCTTTCTTT.

The V call is TRBV28, the J call TRBJ2-7, with D tentatively TRBD1 (5 bases). The CDR3 sequence is 13 residues long. In germline, CDR1 is MDHEN, CDR2 SYDVKM. The V end lost 5 bases, the J end lost 1 base, and 9 bases lay between the germline ends. CDR3 in DNA: TGTGCCAGCAGTGCAGGGAATTCCTACGAGCAGTACTTC. Translated: CASSAGNSYEQYF.

This clone was seen a handful of times. The sample holds other DNA sequences that translate to the same CDR3. The V gene is TRBV19, the J gene TRBJ2-1, with 10 nucleotides matching TRBD2. CDR1 and CDR2 from the germline V gene are LNHDA and SQIVND (reference sequence). J was trimmed by 4 bases and V by 4 bases; bases with no gene match: 4. CDR3 size: 15 residues. CDR3 sequence: CASSRTSGSYNEQFF. The CDR3 DNA is TGTGCCAGTAGTAGGACTAGCGGAAGTTACAATGAGCAGTTCTTC. The variable domain in full, completed from reference TRBV19 and TRBJ2-1, reads DGGITQSPKYLFRKEGQNVTLSCEQNLNHDAMYWYRQDPGQGLRLIYYSQIVNDFQKGDIAEGYSVSREKKESFPLTVTSAQKNPTAFYLCASSRTSGSYNEQFFGPGTRLTVL.

The V and J genes are TRBV9 and TRBJ1-2; tentative D call: TRBD1 (5 bases). Germline values: CDR1 SGDLS, CDR2 YYNGEE. The CDR3 has 20 amino acids. Between the trimmed V and J ends, which lost 3 bases and 4 bases, there was a span of 31 bases. This CDR3 reads CASSGVRKRSDSSRIYGYTF. Written as DNA, the CDR3 is TGTGCCAGCAGCGGCGTCCGCAAGAGATCAGACAGCTCCCGTATCTATGGCTACACCTTC.

This clone has more than one count but fewer than ten. The chain employs TRBV4-1 and TRBJ2-1; 16 positions agree with TRBD2. The ends lost 3 bases at V and 5 bases at J; junction bases unmatched: 10. Looked up from germline, CDR1 is MGHRA and CDR2 is YSYEKL. The CDR3 is 19 residues long. CDR3 nucleotides: TGCGCCAGCAGCCACCCGGGACTAGCGGGAGGGCCTGGGAACAATGAGCAGTTCTTC. Translated, it gives CASSHPGLAGGPGNNEQFF.

The chain joins TRBV5-5 to TRBJ2-7; 13 nucleotides align to TRBD2. There are 15 residues in the CDR3. Germline V CDR1 and CDR2: SGHKS, YYEKEE (reference sequence). Trimming took 2 bases from V and 4 from J; bases not matched to a gene: 3. This chain's CDR3 is CASSFRTSGSYEQYV. The CDR3 DNA is TGTGCCAGCAGCTTCCGGACTAGCGGGAGTTACGAGCAGTACGTC.

J is TRBJ2-7 and V is TRBV7-9; tentatively, D is TRBD1 (5 bases). This CDR3 has 13 residues. Per germline, CDR1 SEHNR and CDR2 FQNEAQ (reference sequence). Trimming removed 0 bases from V and 5 bases from J, with 8 bases in between. CDR3 nucleotides: TGTGCCAGCAGCTTAGCTGTACAGGACGAGCAGTACTTC. As protein: CASSLAVQDEQYF. Full variable domain (missing parts from reference TRBV7-9 and TRBJ2-7): DTGVSQNPRHKITKRGQNVTFRCDPISEHNRLYWYRQTLGQGPEFLTYFQNEAQLEKSRLLSDRFSAERPKGSFSTLEIQRTEQGDSAMYLCASSLAVQDEQYFGPGTRLTVT.

J is TRBJ2-3 and V is TRBV18, with a possible D match to TRBD1 (5 bases). Deletions cut 2 bases from V and 0 bases from J, with 18 bases between. Germline CDR1 KGHSH, CDR2 LQKENI. This CDR3 comprises 18 residues. The CDR3 loop is CASSPSWGYHTSTDTQYF. CDR3 in DNA: TGTGCCAGCTCACCATCCTGGGGCTACCATACTAGCACAGATACGCAGTATTTT.

The gene calls are TRBV28 and TRBJ2-1; 13 bases align to TRBD2. The ends lost 4 bases at V and 1 base at J; junction bases unmatched: 13. This CDR3 spans 20 amino acids. Per germline, CDR1 MDHEN and CDR2 SYDVKM. The CDR3 sequence is CASSSPTRTSGGISYNEQFF. The CDR3, as DNA: TGTGCCAGCAGTTCCCCGACCCGGACTAGCGGGGGAATTTCCTACAATGAGCAGTTCTTC. Based on the CDR3 plus reference TRBV28 and TRBJ2-1, the full variable domain is DVKVTQSSRYLVKRTGEKVFLECVQDMDHENMFWYRQDPGLGLRLIYFSYDVKMKEKGDIPEGYSVSREKKERFSLILESASTNQTSMYLCASSSPTRTSGGISYNEQFFGPGTRLTVL.

This clone was observed once. This chain connects TRBV28 to TRBJ2-7; D unresolved. CDR1 is MDHEN, CDR2 SYDVKM, per germline. CDR3 length: 15 amino acids. V was shortened by 5 bases and J by 2 bases, with 16 bases between the two germline ends. The CDR3 DNA follows: TGTGCCAGCAGTCCCCTCCGCGGAAGCCCCTACGAGCAGTACTTC. It translates to CASSPLRGSPYEQYF.

The V gene is TRBV18, the J gene TRBJ2-2, with 10 bases matching TRBD2. The V gene end was trimmed by 5 bases and the J gene end by 1 base; junction bases not matched to a gene: 7. Germline V gene data show CDR1 as KGHSH and CDR2 as LQKENI. CDR3 size: 17 residues. CDR3 bases: TGTGCCAGCTCAACGCAAGGACTAGCGGTGAACACCGGGGAGCTGTTTTTT. Its protein product is CASSTQGLAVNTGELFF.

This chain joins TRBV5-4 and TRBJ1-4; 7 nucleotides align to TRBD1. CDR1 is SGHNT and CDR2 is YYREEE in the germline V gene (reference sequence). The length of the CDR3 is 14 residues. The V gene end was trimmed by 4 bases and the J gene end by 4 bases; junction bases not matched to a gene: 4. CDR3 in amino acids: CASSRGQINEKLFF. DNA for the CDR3: TGTGCCAGCAGCAGGGGACAGATTAATGAAAAACTGTTTTTT.

The V and J genes are TRBV30 and TRBJ1-2; D is unclear. The CDR3 consists of 13 residues. V lost 0 bases and J lost 2, with 7 bases in between. Germline lookup yields CDR1 GTSNPN and CDR2 SVGIG (reference sequence). CDR3 protein: CAWSVLINYGYTF. The CDR3 DNA reads TGTGCCTGGAGTGTATTAATAAACTATGGCTACACCTTC.

The chain carries TRBV9 and TRBJ1-3, with a weak D call TRBD1 (6 bases). Trimming cost V 4 bases and J 0 bases, with 14 bases left between them. This CDR3 has 16 residues. CDR1 is SGDLS, CDR2 YYNGEE, per germline. CDR3 nucleotides: TGTGCCAGCAGCCCCTGGACAGTACCCTCTGGAAACACCATATATTTT. Translation gives CASSPWTVPSGNTIYF.

The chain has TRBV11-3 and TRBJ1-6; no clear D gene. V was trimmed by 5 bases and J by 1 base, leaving 18 bases between them. This CDR3 is built from 18 residues. Germline assignment: CDR1 SGHNT and CDR2 YENEEA. CDR3 residues: CASSDRSTVWSYNSPLHF. CDR3 nucleotides: TGTGCCAGCAGCGACCGGAGCACGGTATGGTCCTATAATTCACCCCTCCACTTT.

This clone has at least ten counts. The chain combines TRBV4-3 with TRBJ1-1, with D maybe TRBD1 (6 bases). Germline V lookup: CDR1 LGHNA, CDR2 YSLEER. Between the trimmed V and J ends, which lost 0 bases and 6 bases, there was a span of 14 bases. CDR3 size: 15 residues. CDR3 nucleotides: TGCGCCAGCAGCCAAGATATTGGGGGCAGCGCTGAAGCTTTCTTT. Protein sequence: CASSQDIGGSAEAFF.

The table lists this clone with a count of one. The chain combines TRBV29-1 with TRBJ1-3; D perhaps matches TRBD1 (6 bases). V lost 8 bases, J lost 0 bases, and 14 bases lay in between. There are 14 residues in the CDR3. Germline CDR1 is SQVTM and CDR2 is ANQGSEA. The CDR3 DNA follows: TGCAGCATAAAGGGGGTGAGCTCTGGAAACACCATATATTTT. This gives the protein CSIKGVSSGNTIYF.

V usage is TRBV5-6 and J usage is TRBJ1-2; D ambiguous. Germline V gene lookup returns CDR1 SGHDT and CDR2 YYEEEE. The CDR3 loop spans 14 amino acids. V was clipped by 5 bases and J by 0 bases, with 11 bases between them. The CDR3 sequence is CASRTGGTNYGYTF. CDR3 DNA sequence: TGTGCCAGCAGAACGGGTGGTACTAACTATGGCTACACCTTC.

This clone appeared once. V is TRBV7-9 and J is TRBJ1-4; 9 positions match TRBD1. Germline CDR1 and CDR2: SEHNR and FQNEAQ (reference sequence). CDR3 length: 16 residues. The junction had 11 bases not matched to a gene; V was cut back by 5 bases and J by 7 bases. The CDR3, as DNA: TGTGCCAGCAGCACAAACCGGGACAGGGATTTTGAAAAACTGTTTTTT. Translating it yields CASSTNRDRDFEKLFF.

This chain links TRBV4-3 with TRBJ1-2; 8 bases are shared with TRBD1. Germline V CDR1 and CDR2: LGHNA, YSLEER. The CDR3 is 16 amino acids. V was pared by 1 base and J by 0 bases, with 4 bases of the junction left unmatched. The CDR3 DNA is TGCGCCAGCAGCCAAGCCCAGGGGGCAGCTAACTATGGCTACACCTTC. Amino acid sequence: CASSQAQGAANYGYTF.

V usage is TRBV2 and J usage is TRBJ2-1, with 10 bases that match TRBD2. Germline V lookup: CDR1 SNHLY, CDR2 FYNNEI. The CDR3 has 16 amino acids. V gave up 3 bases and J gave up 7 bases; unmatched junction bases: 9. CDR3 bases: TGTGCCAGCAGTGAGCAGCGGGGGGGGCCGAGGAATGAGCAGTTCTTC. Its translation: CASSEQRGGPRNEQFF.